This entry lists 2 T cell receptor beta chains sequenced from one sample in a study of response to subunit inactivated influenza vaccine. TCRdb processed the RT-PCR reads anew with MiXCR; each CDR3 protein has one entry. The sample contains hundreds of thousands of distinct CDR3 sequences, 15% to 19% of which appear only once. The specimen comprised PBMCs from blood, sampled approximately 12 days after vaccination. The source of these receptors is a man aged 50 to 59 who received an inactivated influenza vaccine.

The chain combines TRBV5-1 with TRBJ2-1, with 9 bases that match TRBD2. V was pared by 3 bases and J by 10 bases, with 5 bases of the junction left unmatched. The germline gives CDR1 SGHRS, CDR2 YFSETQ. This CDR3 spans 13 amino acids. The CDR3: CASSSGLAREQFF. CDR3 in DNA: TGCGCCAGCAGCTCCGGACTAGCGAGGGAGCAGTTCTTC.

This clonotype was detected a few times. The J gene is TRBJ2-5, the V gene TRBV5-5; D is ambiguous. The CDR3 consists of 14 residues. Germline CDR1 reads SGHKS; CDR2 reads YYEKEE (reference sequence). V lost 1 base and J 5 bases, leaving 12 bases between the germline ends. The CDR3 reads CASSLTSRAETQYF. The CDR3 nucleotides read TGTGCCAGCAGCTTGACGAGCCGCGCCGAGACCCAGTACTTC.